This T cell receptor (beta chain) was sequenced in a study of cytomegalovirus exposure and HLA in healthy donors. Study-wide findings and caveats: Of the V segments, some could not be distinguished, including TRBV6-2 and TRBV6-3, and were excluded.

PCR employed 60 Vbeta and 13 Jbeta primers. Profiling relied on immunoSEQ multiplex PCR, and the TCRdb table lists in-frame clones only, not all of them. The sample has tens of thousands of clones. V gave up 6 bases and J gave up 5 bases; unmatched junction bases: 16. Germline values: CDR1 PRHDT, CDR2 FYEKMQ (reference sequence). The CDR3 loop spans 17 amino acids. About this clone itself: Antigen specificity is unknown.

V and J are TRBV13 and TRBJ2-1; 7 nucleotides match TRBD2. Sequencing input: PBMCs. The sequence was obtained from a male donor in good health and CMV-seronegative. CDR3 nucleotides: TGTGCCAGCAGTCAAGTCGTGACAAGTGGGGGGGACAATGAGCAGTTCTTC. The encoded protein is CASSQVVTSGGDNEQFF.